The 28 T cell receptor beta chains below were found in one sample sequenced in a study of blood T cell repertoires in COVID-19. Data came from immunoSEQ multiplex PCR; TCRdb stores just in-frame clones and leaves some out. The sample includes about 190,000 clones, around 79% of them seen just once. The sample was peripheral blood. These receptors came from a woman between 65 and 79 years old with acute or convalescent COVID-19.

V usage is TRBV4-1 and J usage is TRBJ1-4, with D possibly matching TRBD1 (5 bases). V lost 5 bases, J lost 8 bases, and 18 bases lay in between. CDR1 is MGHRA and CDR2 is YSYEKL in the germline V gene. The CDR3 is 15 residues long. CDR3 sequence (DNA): TGCGCCAGCAGCGCGGCACAGGCAAGGTTAGAAAAACTGTTTTTT. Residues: CASSAAQARLEKLFF.

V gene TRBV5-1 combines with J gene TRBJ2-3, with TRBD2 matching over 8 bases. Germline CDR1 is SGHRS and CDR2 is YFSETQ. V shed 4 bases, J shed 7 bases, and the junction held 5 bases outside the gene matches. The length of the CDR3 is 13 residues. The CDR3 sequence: CASSEFSGNTQYF. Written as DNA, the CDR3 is TGCGCCAGCAGCGAGTTTAGCGGGAATACGCAGTATTTT. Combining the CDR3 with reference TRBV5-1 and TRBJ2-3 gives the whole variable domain KAGVTQTPRYLIKTRGQQVTLSCSPISGHRSVSWYQQTPGQGLQFLFEYFSETQRNKGNFPGRFSGRQFSNSRSEMNVSTLELGDSALYLCASSEFSGNTQYFGPGTRLTVL.

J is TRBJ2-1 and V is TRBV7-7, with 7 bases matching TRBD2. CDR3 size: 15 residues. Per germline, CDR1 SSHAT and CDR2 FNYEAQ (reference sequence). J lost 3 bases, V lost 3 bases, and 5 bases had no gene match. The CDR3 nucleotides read TGTGCCAGCAGCTTGGTGGCGGGGGACTACAATGAGCAGTTCTTC. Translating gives CASSLVAGDYNEQFF.

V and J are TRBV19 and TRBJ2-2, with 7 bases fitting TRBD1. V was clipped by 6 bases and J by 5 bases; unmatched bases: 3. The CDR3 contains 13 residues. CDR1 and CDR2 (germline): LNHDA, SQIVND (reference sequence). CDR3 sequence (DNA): TGTGCCAGTAGGATCAGGGGGACCGGGGAGCTGTTTTTT. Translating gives CASRIRGTGELFF. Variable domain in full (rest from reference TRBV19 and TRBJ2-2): DGGITQSPKYLFRKEGQNVTLSCEQNLNHDAMYWYRQDPGQGLRLIYYSQIVNDFQKGDIAEGYSVSREKKESFPLTVTSAQKNPTAFYLCASRIRGTGELFFGEGSRLTVL.

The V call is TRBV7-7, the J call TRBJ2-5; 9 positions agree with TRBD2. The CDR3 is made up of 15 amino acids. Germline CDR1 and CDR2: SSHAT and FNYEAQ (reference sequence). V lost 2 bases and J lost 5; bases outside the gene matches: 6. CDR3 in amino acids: CASSLLAGWSETQYF. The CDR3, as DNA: TGTGCCAGCAGCTTACTAGCGGGATGGTCGGAGACCCAGTACTTC.

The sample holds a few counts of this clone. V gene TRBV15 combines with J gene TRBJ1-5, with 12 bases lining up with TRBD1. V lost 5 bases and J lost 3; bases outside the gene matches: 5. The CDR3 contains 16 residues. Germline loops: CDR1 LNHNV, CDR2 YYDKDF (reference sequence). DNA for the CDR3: TGTGCCACCAGCCCCTGGGACAGGGGGCCCAATCAGCCCCAGCATTTT. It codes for CATSPWDRGPNQPQHF.

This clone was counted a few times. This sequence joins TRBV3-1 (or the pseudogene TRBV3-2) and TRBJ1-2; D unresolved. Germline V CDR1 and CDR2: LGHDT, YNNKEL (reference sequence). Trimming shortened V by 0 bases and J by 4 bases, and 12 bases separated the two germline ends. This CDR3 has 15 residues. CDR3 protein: CASSQESGTLYGYTF. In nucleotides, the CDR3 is TGTGCCAGCAGCCAAGAAAGCGGCACCCTCTATGGCTACACCTTC.

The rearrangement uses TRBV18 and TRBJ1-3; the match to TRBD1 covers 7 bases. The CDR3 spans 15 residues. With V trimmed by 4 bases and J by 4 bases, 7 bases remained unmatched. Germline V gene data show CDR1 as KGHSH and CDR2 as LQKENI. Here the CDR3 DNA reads TGTGCCAGCTCACTAACAGGGGCCACCGGAAACACCATATATTTT. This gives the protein CASSLTGATGNTIYF.

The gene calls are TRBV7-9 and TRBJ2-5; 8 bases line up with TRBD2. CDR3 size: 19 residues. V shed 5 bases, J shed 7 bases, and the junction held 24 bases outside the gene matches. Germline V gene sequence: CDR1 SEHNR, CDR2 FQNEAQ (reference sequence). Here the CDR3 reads CASSLPPGGAGVGEWTQYF. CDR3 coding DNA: TGTGCCAGCAGCCTCCCCCCGGGGGGAGCGGGAGTGGGGGAGTGGACCCAGTACTTC.

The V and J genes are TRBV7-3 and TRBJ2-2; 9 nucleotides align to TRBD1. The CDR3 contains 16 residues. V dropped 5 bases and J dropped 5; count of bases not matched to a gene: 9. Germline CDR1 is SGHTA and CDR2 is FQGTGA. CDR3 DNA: TGTGCCAGCAGCATACCGACAGGGGGAGGGACCGGGGAGCTGTTTTTT. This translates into CASSIPTGGGTGELFF. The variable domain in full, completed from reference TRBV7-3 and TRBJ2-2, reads GAGVSQTPSNKVTEKGKYVELRCDPISGHTALYWYRQSLGQGPEFLIYFQGTGAADDSGLPNDRFFAVRPEGSVSTLKIQRTERGDSAVYLCASSIPTGGGTGELFFGEGSRLTVL.

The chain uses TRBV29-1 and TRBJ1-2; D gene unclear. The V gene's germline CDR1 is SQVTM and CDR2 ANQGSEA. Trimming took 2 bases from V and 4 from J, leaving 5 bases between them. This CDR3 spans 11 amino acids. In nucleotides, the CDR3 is TGCAGCGTTGAAACGGTCTATGGCTACACCTTC. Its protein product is CSVETVYGYTF.

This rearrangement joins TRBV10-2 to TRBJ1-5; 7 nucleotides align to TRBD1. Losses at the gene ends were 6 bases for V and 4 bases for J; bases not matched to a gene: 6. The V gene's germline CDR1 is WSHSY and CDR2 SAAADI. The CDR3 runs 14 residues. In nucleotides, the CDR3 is TGCGCCAGCAGCACCCGGGACAGTAATCAGCCCCAGCATTTT. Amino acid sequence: CASSTRDSNQPQHF.

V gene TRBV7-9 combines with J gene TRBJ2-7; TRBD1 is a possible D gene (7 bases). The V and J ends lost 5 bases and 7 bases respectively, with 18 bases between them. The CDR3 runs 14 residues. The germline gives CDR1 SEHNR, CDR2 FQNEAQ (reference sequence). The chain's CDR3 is CASSLWTGGDEQYF. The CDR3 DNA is TGTGCCAGCAGCCTCTGGACAGGCGGGGATGAGCAGTACTTC.

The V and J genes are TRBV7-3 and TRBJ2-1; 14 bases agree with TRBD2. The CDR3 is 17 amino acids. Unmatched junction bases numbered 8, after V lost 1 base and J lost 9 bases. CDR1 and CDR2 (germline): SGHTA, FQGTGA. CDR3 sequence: CASSLSGTSGSLGEQFF. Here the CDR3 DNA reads TGTGCCAGCAGCTTAAGTGGGACTAGCGGGAGCTTAGGTGAGCAGTTCTTC.

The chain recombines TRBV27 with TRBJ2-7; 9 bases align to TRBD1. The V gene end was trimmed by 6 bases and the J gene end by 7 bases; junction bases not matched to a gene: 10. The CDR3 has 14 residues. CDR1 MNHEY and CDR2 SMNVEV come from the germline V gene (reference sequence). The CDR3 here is CASRPGTGPSEQYF. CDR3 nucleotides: TGTGCCAGCAGGCCCGGGACAGGGCCCTCGGAGCAGTACTTC.

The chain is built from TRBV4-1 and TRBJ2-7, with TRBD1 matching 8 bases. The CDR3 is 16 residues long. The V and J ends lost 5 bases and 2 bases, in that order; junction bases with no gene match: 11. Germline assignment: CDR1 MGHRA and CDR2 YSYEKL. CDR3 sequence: CASSGNLGQATYEQYF. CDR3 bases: TGCGCCAGCAGCGGAAACCTGGGACAGGCTACCTACGAGCAGTACTTC.

The CDR3: CASSRGSSTDTQYF. The CDR3 DNA reads TGCGCCAGCAGCCGAGGGTCTAGCACAGATACGCAGTATTTT. The rearrangement links TRBV5-1 to TRBJ2-3; D might be TRBD2 (5 bases). The CDR3 is made up of 14 amino acids. The germline V gene encodes CDR1 SGHRS and CDR2 YFSETQ. Trimming took 4 bases from V and 0 from J, leaving 9 bases between them. Full variable domain (missing parts from reference TRBV5-1 and TRBJ2-3): KAGVTQTPRYLIKTRGQQVTLSCSPISGHRSVSWYQQTPGQGLQFLFEYFSETQRNKGNFPGRFSGRQFSNSRSEMNVSTLELGDSALYLCASSRGSSTDTQYFGPGTRLTVL.

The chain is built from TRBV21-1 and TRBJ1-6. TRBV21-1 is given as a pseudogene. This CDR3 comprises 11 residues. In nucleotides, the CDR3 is TGTCGTCCTAAAAATATTTCACCCCTCCACTTT. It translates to CRPKNISPLHF.

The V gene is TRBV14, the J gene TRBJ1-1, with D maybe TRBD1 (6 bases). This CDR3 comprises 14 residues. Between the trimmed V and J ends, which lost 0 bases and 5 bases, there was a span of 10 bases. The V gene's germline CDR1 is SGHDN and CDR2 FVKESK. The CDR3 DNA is TGTGCCAGCAGCCAAGAGTGGCAGGGGACTGAAGCTTTCTTT. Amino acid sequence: CASSQEWQGTEAFF.

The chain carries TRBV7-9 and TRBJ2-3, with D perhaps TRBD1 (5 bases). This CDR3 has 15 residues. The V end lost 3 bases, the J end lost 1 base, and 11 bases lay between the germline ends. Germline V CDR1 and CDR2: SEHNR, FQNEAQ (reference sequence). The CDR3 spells CASSFQGRGTDTQYF. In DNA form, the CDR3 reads TGTGCCAGCAGCTTCCAGGGAAGGGGCACAGATACGCAGTATTTT.

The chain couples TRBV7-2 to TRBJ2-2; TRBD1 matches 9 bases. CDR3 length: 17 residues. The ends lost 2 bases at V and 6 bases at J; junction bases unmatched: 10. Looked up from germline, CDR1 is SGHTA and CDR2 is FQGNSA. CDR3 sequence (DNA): TGTGCCAGCAGCTTACTGGGACAGGGATCCCCCCCCGGGGAGCTGTTTTTT. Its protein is CASSLLGQGSPPGELFF.

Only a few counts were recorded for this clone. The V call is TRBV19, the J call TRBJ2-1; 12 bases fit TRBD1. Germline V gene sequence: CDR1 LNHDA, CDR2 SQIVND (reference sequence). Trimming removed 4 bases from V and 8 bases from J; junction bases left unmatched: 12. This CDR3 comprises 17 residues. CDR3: CASSRLPGQGANDEQFF. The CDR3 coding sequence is TGTGCCAGTAGTAGATTACCGGGACAGGGGGCGAACGATGAGCAGTTCTTC. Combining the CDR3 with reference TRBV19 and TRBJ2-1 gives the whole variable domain DGGITQSPKYLFRKEGQNVTLSCEQNLNHDAMYWYRQDPGQGLRLIYYSQIVNDFQKGDIAEGYSVSREKKESFPLTVTSAQKNPTAFYLCASSRLPGQGANDEQFFGPGTRLTVL.

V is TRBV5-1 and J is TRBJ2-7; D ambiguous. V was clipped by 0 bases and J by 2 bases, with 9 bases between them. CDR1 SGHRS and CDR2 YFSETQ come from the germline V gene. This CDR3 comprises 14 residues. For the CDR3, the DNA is TGCGCCAGCAGCTTGGGTTCTGGAGCCTACGAGCAGTACTTC. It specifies CASSLGSGAYEQYF.

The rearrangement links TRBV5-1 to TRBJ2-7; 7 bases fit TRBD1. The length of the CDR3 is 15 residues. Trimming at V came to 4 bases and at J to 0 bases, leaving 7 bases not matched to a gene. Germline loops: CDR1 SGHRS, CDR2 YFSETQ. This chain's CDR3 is CASSRDRDPSYEQYF. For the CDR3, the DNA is TGCGCCAGCAGCCGTGACAGGGACCCCTCCTACGAGCAGTACTTC.

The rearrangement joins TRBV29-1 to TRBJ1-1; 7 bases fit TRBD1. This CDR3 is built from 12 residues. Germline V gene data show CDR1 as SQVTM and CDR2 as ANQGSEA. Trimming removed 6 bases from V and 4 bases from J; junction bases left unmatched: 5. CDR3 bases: TGCAGCGTGAACAGGGGAGCCACTGAAGCTTTCTTT. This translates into CSVNRGATEAFF.

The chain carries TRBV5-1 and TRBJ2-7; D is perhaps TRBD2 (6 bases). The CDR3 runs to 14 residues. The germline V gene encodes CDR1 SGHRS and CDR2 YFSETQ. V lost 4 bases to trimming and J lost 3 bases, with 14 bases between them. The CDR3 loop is CASSPLRGFYEQYF. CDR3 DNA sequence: TGCGCCAGCAGCCCACTCCGGGGGTTCTACGAGCAGTACTTC.

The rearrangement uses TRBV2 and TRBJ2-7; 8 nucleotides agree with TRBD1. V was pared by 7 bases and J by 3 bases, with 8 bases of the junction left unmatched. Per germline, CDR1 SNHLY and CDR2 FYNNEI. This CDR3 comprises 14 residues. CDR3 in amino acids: CASISGTGNYEQYF. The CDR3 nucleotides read TGTGCCAGCATTTCAGGGACAGGAAACTACGAGCAGTACTTC.

CDR3 loop: CASSLESGIRDEQFF. CDR3 coding DNA: TGTGCCAGCAGCTTAGAGAGCGGGATAAGGGATGAGCAGTTCTTC. The chain uses TRBV11-3 and TRBJ2-1; TRBD2 aligns across 7 bases. This CDR3 comprises 15 residues. Germline trimming cut 0 bases from V and 8 bases from J; bases unmatched to any gene: 7. Germline V gene sequence: CDR1 SGHNT, CDR2 YENEEA. The variable domain in full, completed from reference TRBV11-3 and TRBJ2-1, reads EAGVVQSPRYKIIEKKQPVAFWCNPISGHNTLYWYLQNLGQGPELLIRYENEEAVDDSQLPKDRFSAERLKGVDSTLKIQPAELGDSAVYLCASSLESGIRDEQFFGPGTRLTVL.